This T cell receptor beta chain was profiled in a study of human T cells and chemical hapten exposure. Study-wide context: Patch tests applied 0.01% DPC to the upper back and were scored after 6 days. Findings and caveats of the study: No alteration of TCRs above 1 in 1000 frequency was seen with DPC sensitization. As the donors had alopecia, their immune response may differ from healthy people's.

The study's library attached unique molecular identifiers to single cDNA molecules. TCRdb independently ran MiXCR on the RACE reads; one entry per CDR3 protein. The sample lists 350,000 or so distinct CDR3 sequences; around 7% were seen once. Time point described: patch test 1, 2 weeks after DPC sensitization. Described treatment: therapeutic diphenylcyclopropenone sensitization with weekly scalp DPC. V lost 2 bases and J 0 bases, leaving 7 bases between the germline ends. The CDR3 extends over 14 amino acids. Germline V lookup: CDR1 SEHNR, CDR2 FQNEAQ (reference sequence). This clonotype was seen many times. Its target is not known.

This chain connects TRBV7-9 to TRBJ1-2, with no clear D. The clonotype was recovered from a woman in her late teens or twenties with alopecia areata. Some clones in this sample may be carry-over from other donors' samples. The sample here was whole blood, taken in connection with sensitization to the hapten diphenylcyclopropenone (DPC). CDR3 nucleotides: TGTGCCAGCAGCTTAAAAGCTACTAACTATGGCTACACCTTC. Its translation is CASSLKATNYGYTF. The full variable domain, completed using reference TRBV7-9 and TRBJ1-2, is DTGVSQNPRHKITKRGQNVTFRCDPISEHNRLYWYRQTLGQGPEFLTYFQNEAQLEKSRLLSDRFSAERPKGSFSTLEIQRTEQGDSAMYLCASSLKATNYGYTFGSGTRLTVV.